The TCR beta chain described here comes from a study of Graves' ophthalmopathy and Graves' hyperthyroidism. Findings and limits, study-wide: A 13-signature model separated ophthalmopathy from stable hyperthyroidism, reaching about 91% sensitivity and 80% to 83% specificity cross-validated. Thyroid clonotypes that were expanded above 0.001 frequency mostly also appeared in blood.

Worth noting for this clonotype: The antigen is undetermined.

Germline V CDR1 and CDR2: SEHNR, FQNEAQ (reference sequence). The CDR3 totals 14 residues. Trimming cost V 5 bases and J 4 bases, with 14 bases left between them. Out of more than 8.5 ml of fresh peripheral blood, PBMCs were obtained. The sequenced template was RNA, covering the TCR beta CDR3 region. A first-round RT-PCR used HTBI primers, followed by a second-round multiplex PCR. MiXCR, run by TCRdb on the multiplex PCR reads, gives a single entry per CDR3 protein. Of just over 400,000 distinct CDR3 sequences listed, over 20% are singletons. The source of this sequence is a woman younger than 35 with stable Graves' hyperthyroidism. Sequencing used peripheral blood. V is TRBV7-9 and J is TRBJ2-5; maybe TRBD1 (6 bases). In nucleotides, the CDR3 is TGTGCCAGCAGCAGCGACAGGACGGGAGAGACCCAGTACTTC. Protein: CASSSDRTGETQYF.